This T cell receptor (beta chain) came from a study of PD-1 blockade in classical Hodgkin lymphoma. Regarding the study as a whole: The study found complete responders had baseline diversity similar to newly diagnosed patients. A significant rise in TCR diversity was seen by C4D1 for CD4+ cells but not for CD8+ cells. Causes of the repertoire differences remain undefined, possibly disease activity or prior therapy. Healthy donors reportedly exceeded newly diagnosed patients in baseline TCR diversity.

Relapses following autologous stem cell transplantation were seen in all patients, with brentuximab vedotin exposure varying. Some clones are missing from TCRdb's copy, which holds only in-frame ones; the method was immunoSEQ multiplex PCR. The sample yields 100,000 or so clones, roughly 90% seen once. Germline loops: CDR1 GTSNPN, CDR2 SVGIG (reference sequence). The V and J ends lost 0 bases and 7 bases respectively, with 10 bases between them. The CDR3 length is 12 residues. The table lists this clone with a count of one. Its antigen remains unidentified. The chain uses TRBV30 and TRBJ2-7, with D hard to call. Specimen: peripheral blood mononuclear cells (PBMCs), collected before the second cycle of nivolumab. The clonotype was recovered from a human donor with classical Hodgkin lymphoma. CDR3: CAWSVRSREQYF. The CDR3 bases are TGTGCCTGGAGTGTACGTTCCAGGGAGCAGTACTTC.